This TCR beta chain is from a study of CD8 T cells in Susac syndrome. Study background: When blood was drawn, patients with Susac syndrome were on intravenous immunoglobulin alone, on corticosteroids, or therapy-naive.

With random hexamers, about 0.5 to 1 ug RNA was reverse transcribed. The method of amplification for TCR beta CDR3 was immunoSEQ multiplex PCR, covering 54 Vbeta and 13 Jbeta. TCRdb processed the immunoSEQ multiplex PCR reads anew with MiXCR; each CDR3 protein has one entry. The table has about 140,000 distinct CDR3 sequences, approximately 95% seen once; the top ten hold 0.14%. It was negative isolation that provided the CD8+ and CD4+ T cells, whereas TEMRA cells were enriched by FACS. The CDR3 length is 14 residues. V was clipped by 2 bases and J by 7 bases, with 14 bases between them. Looked up from germline, CDR1 is SEHNR and CDR2 is FQNEAQ (reference sequence).

Input material: CD4+ T cells from PBMCs. The sequence was obtained from a human donor with Susac syndrome. V usage is TRBV7-9 and J usage is TRBJ2-5, with D unresolved. In DNA, the CDR3 is TGTGCCAGCAGCTTATTGGGAAGGGAAGTGACCCAGTACTTC. This sequence encodes CASSLLGREVTQYF.